A selection of T cell receptor beta chains follows, all from one sample in a study of blood T cell repertoires in COVID-19. The data were produced by immunoSEQ multiplex PCR, yet TCRdb's version contains in-frame clones alone and is incomplete. The repertoire consists of over 85,000 clones, with nearly 90% occurring once and the leading ten covering around 4.4%. Material: peripheral blood. Receptors originate from a human donor in a cohort sampled during active COVID-19. Each CDR3 is given with its conserved first and last residue. Each record gives: V gene, D gene, clone size, J gene, CDR3 protein, CDR3 DNA. A D gene is named only where the DNA matches it firmly. Only some rows state a clone size, as once, few, many or a class for expanded clones.

TRBV4-2	TRBD1	-	TRBJ1-4	CASSPRQGNEKLFF	TGTGCCAGCAGCCCCAGACAGGGGAATGAAAAACTGTTTTTT
TRBV29-1	TRBD1	-	TRBJ1-4	CSVETGNEKLFF	TGCAGCGTTGAGACAGGGAATGAAAAACTGTTTTTT
TRBV7-3	-	-	TRBJ1-1	CASSQRWRTEGDTEAFF	TGTGCCAGCAGCCAAAGGTGGCGGACCGAGGGGGACACTGAAGCTTTCTTT
TRBV29-1	-	once	TRBJ1-5	CSIAMRANQPQHF	TGCAGCATAGCCATGAGAGCCAATCAGCCCCAGCATTTT
TRBV29-1	-	-	TRBJ2-2	CSVPTTYQGSGAGELFF	TGCAGCGTTCCCACCACGTACCAGGGCTCAGGCGCCGGGGAGCTGTTTTTT
TRBV10-3	TRBD1	-	TRBJ2-7	CAISDPGQGNEQYF	TGTGCCATCAGTGACCCGGGACAGGGGAACGAGCAGTACTTC
TRBV24-1	TRBD2	-	TRBJ2-1	CATSDLAGDPSYNEQFF	TGTGCCACCAGTGATCTAGCGGGAGATCCCTCCTACAATGAGCAGTTCTTC
TRBV4-2	TRBD1	-	TRBJ1-2	CASSQEQTGQTDYGYTF	TGTGCCAGCAGCCAAGAGCAAACGGGACAGACCGACTATGGCTACACCTTC
TRBV30	-	once	TRBJ1-4	CAWSPGIVEKLFF	TGTGCCTGGAGCCCAGGGATCGTAGAAAAACTGTTTTTT
TRBV7-3	TRBD1	-	TRBJ2-5	CASSRTGQGETQYF	TGTGCCAGCAGCCGGACCGGACAGGGAGAGACCCAGTACTTC
TRBV12-2	-	-	TRBJ2-7	CASRFPTAARTYEQYF	TGTGCAAGTCGCTTCCCCACCGCGGCGAGGACCTACGAGCAGTACTTC
TRBV4-1	TRBD1	-	TRBJ2-1	CASSRTPGQGSSYNEQFF	TGCGCCAGCAGCCGGACGCCGGGACAGGGGTCTTCCTACAATGAGCAGTTCTTC
TRBV19	TRBD2	-	TRBJ2-3	CATAGTSGNVADTQYF	TGTGCCACCGCCGGGACTAGCGGGAATGTAGCAGATACGCAGTATTTT
TRBV6-6	-	-	TRBJ2-5	CASSYVRGRETQYF	TGTGCCAGCAGTTACGTGAGGGGGAGAGAGACCCAGTACTTC
TRBV30	-	-	TRBJ1-2	CAWSAQGYGYTF	TGTGCCTGGAGTGCACAGGGTTATGGCTACACCTTC
TRBV5-1	TRBD1	-	TRBJ2-7	CASSPAQGAYEQYF	TGCGCCAGCAGCCCCGCACAGGGGGCCTACGAGCAGTACTTC
TRBV3-1/TRBV3-2	-	-	TRBJ2-7	CASSQDLAAYEQYF	TGTGCCAGCAGCCAAGATTTAGCGGCCTACGAGCAGTACTTC
TRBV30	TRBD2	-	TRBJ2-7	CAWSPGGHEQYF	TGTGCCTGGAGTCCGGGGGGTCACGAGCAGTACTTC
TRBV30	-	-	TRBJ1-5	CAWSPDSNQPQHF	TGTGCCTGGAGCCCCGACAGTAATCAGCCCCAGCATTTT
TRBV19	TRBD1	-	TRBJ2-2	CASSLGQANTGELFF	TGTGCCAGTAGTTTGGGACAGGCGAACACCGGGGAGCTGTTTTTT
TRBV19	TRBD2	-	TRBJ2-2	CASIGTSGSGATGELFF	TGTGCCAGTATCGGGACTAGCGGGAGCGGGGCCACCGGGGAGCTGTTTTTT
TRBV2	-	few	TRBJ1-2	CASLSRGLYGYTF	TGTGCCAGTTTATCCCGGGGGTTATATGGCTACACCTTC
TRBV4-1	TRBD1	-	TRBJ2-7	CASSPGTGENEQYF	TGCGCCAGCAGCCCTGGGACAGGGGAAAACGAGCAGTACTTC
TRBV5-4	-	-	TRBJ2-7	CASSTSTAHSYEQYF	TGTGCCAGCAGCACCTCGACAGCGCACTCCTACGAGCAGTACTTC
TRBV7-2	-	-	TRBJ2-1	CASSKQGGSYNEQFF	TGTGCCAGCAGCAAACAGGGGGGGTCCTACAATGAGCAGTTCTTC
TRBV29-1	TRBD1	-	TRBJ2-7	CSVAGQGAGEQYF	TGCAGCGTTGCGGGACAGGGGGCCGGGGAGCAGTACTTC
TRBV7-9	-	-	TRBJ1-3	CASSKQDSKTGNTIYF	TGTGCCAGCAGCAAGCAGGACAGCAAAACTGGAAACACCATATATTTT
TRBV27	-	-	TRBJ2-5	CASSLSVRVQETQYF	TGTGCCAGCAGTCTCTCTGTGCGGGTCCAAGAGACCCAGTACTTC
TRBV3-1/TRBV3-2	-	-	TRBJ2-5	CASSQARDRYQETQYF	TGTGCCAGCAGCCAAGCTCGAGACAGATACCAAGAGACCCAGTACTTC
TRBV7-9	TRBD2	-	TRBJ2-1	CASSLWYAGGPENEQFF	TGTGCCAGCAGCTTATGGTACGCGGGGGGGCCAGAAAATGAGCAGTTCTTC
TRBV10-3	TRBD1	-	TRBJ1-6	CAISYDGQVNSPLHF	TGTGCCATCAGCTATGATGGACAGGTTAATTCACCCCTCCACTTT
TRBV9	TRBD1	-	TRBJ2-1	CASSVARQGGNEQFF	TGTGCCAGCAGCGTCGCTAGACAGGGTGGGAATGAGCAGTTCTTC
TRBV7-2	-	few	TRBJ1-2	CASRPTNARYGYTF	TGTGCCAGCAGACCTACGAACGCTCGCTATGGCTACACCTTC
TRBV27	-	-	TRBJ2-7	CASSLSDRLGYEQYF	TGTGCCAGCAGTTTATCCGACAGGTTGGGGTACGAGCAGTACTTC
TRBV9	-	-	TRBJ2-1	CASSVEDRGYEQFF	TGTGCCAGCAGCGTAGAAGACCGCGGATATGAGCAGTTCTTC
TRBV24-1	-	-	TRBJ1-2	CATSDTRQNYGYTF	TGTGCCACCAGTGACACACGACAGAACTATGGCTACACCTTC
TRBV11-2	TRBD2	-	TRBJ2-1	CASLAREGPYNEQFF	TGTGCCAGCCTTGCGCGGGAGGGGCCCTACAATGAGCAGTTCTTC
TRBV9	-	-	TRBJ2-2	CASSPPRGMSGELFF	TGTGCCAGCAGCCCACCGAGGGGGATGTCGGGGGAGCTGTTTTTT
TRBV28	-	-	TRBJ2-1	CASSLGPETGDNEQFF	TGTGCCAGCAGTTTAGGACCCGAGACAGGAGACAATGAGCAGTTCTTC
TRBV5-1	TRBD2	-	TRBJ2-1	CASSLRAGGVDEQFF	TGCGCCAGCAGCTTGCGTGCGGGAGGGGTCGATGAGCAGTTCTTC
TRBV18	-	once	TRBJ2-7	CASSPAILGEQYF	TGTGCCAGCTCACCTGCCATCCTCGGGGAGCAGTACTTC
TRBV28	-	-	TRBJ2-5	CASSSRGLETQYF	TGTGCCAGCAGTTCTCGAGGGTTGGAGACCCAGTACTTC
TRBV19	TRBD2	-	TRBJ2-7	CASRGWASGTPSDEQYF	TGTGCCAGTCGAGGGTGGGCTAGCGGGACACCTTCCGATGAGCAGTACTTC
TRBV5-4	TRBD2	-	TRBJ2-5	CASSTPTSGEETQYF	TGTGCCAGCAGCACACCGACTAGCGGGGAAGAGACCCAGTACTTC
TRBV7-9	TRBD2	-	TRBJ2-1	CASSLQGLAGDNEQFF	TGTGCCAGCAGCTTACAGGGTCTAGCGGGGGACAATGAGCAGTTCTTC
TRBV19	TRBD1	-	TRBJ2-7	CASSIELGTGVYGQYF	TGTGCCAGTAGTATAGAGTTGGGGACAGGGGTCTACGGGCAGTACTTC
TRBV7-9	TRBD2	-	TRBJ2-1	CASSLMSAGEVYNEQFF	TGTGCCAGCAGCTTAATGAGTGCGGGGGAGGTCTACAATGAGCAGTTCTTC
TRBV28	TRBD2	-	TRBJ2-1	CASSPAGGRWDEQFF	TGTGCCAGCAGTCCAGCGGGAGGGAGATGGGATGAGCAGTTCTTC
TRBV5-4	-	once	TRBJ2-7	CASTWGGESSYEQYF	TGTGCCAGCACCTGGGGAGGTGAATCCTCCTACGAGCAGTACTTC
TRBV5-8	-	-	TRBJ1-5	CASSLAARVYRNQPQHF	TGTGCCAGCAGCTTGGCCGCCAGGGTTTACCGCAATCAGCCCCAGCATTTT
TRBV3-1/TRBV3-2	TRBD2	-	TRBJ2-4	CASSPRLAGDVNIQYF	TGTGCCAGCAGCCCAAGACTAGCGGGGGATGTCAACATTCAGTACTTC
TRBV3-1/TRBV3-2	TRBD2	few	TRBJ2-3	CASRGAGGPRDTQYF	TGTGCCAGCAGAGGGGCGGGAGGGCCTCGGGATACGCAGTATTTT
TRBV10-1	-	-	TRBJ1-3	CASSDDRFLGGNTIYF	TGCGCCAGCAGTGATGACAGATTCCTCGGTGGAAACACCATATATTTT
TRBV19	-	-	TRBJ1-3	CASSIRQTGTQANTIYF	TGTGCCAGTAGTATCCGCCAGACCGGGACACAGGCAAACACCATATATTTT
TRBV11-2	-	-	TRBJ1-3	CASSLDQGNTIYF	TGTGCCAGCAGCTTAGATCAGGGAAACACCATATATTTT